What follows are 15 T cell receptor beta chains derived from one specimen sequenced in a study of blood T cells in healthy people across ages. With a J-beta primer mix and a sample-barcoded 5' primer, a second PCR ran roughly 6 to 11 cycles. TCRdb used MiXCR to reprocess the 5' RACE reads, holding one entry per CDR3 protein. There are 650,000 to 1,000,000 distinct CDR3 sequences in the sample; about 45% occur only once, and 15% to 20% lies in the top ten. Specimen: blood. The receptors stem from a man older than 75 in good health.

The chain is built from TRBV11-3 and TRBJ2-7; 7 bases agree with TRBD2. V dropped 1 base and J dropped 2; count of bases not matched to a gene: 23. CDR3 length equals 21 residues. CDR1 and CDR2 (germline): SGHNT, YENEEA. Written as DNA, the CDR3 is TGTGCCAGCAGCTTAGGATTAGGAACTAGCGAGTCCACGGTTCAGGCCTACGAGCAGTACTTC. Protein sequence: CASSLGLGTSESTVQAYEQYF.

Points on this clonotype: A much larger clone differs by one base, so this may be a read error. The V call is TRBV5-8, the J call TRBJ2-6; D is ambiguous. Germline CDR1 SGHTS, CDR2 YDEGEE. The CDR3 runs 14 residues. The CDR3, as DNA: TGTACCAGCAGCCTAACCTCTGGGGCCAACGTCCTGACTTTC. It codes for CTSSLTSGANVLTF.

This sequence joins TRBV29-1 and TRBJ2-4; TRBD2 might be the D (6 bases). The J call is uncertain, as TRBJ2-7 better fits the DNA end. Germline V gives CDR1 SQVTM, CDR2 ANQGSEA. The CDR3 runs to 11 residues. The CDR3 sequence: CSVHRGYEQYF. The CDR3 region has the DNA TGCAGCGTTCATCGGGGGTACGAGCAGTACTTC.

The V gene is TRBV20-1, the J gene TRBJ2-1; 10 bases are a match to TRBD2. CDR3 size: 15 residues. The ends lost 1 base at V and 2 bases at J; junction bases unmatched: 2. The germline V gene encodes CDR1 DFQATT and CDR2 SNEGSKA (reference sequence). CDR3: CSARGLAGTYNEQFF. CDR3 DNA sequence: TGCAGTGCTAGAGGACTAGCGGGTACCTACAATGAGCAGTTCTTC.

Concerning this clonotype itself: A much larger clone sits a single nucleotide away, making a read error possible. This rearrangement joins TRBV12-3 or TRBV12-4 to TRBJ2-7; 9 nucleotides agree with TRBD2. This CDR3 comprises 15 residues. The V gene end was trimmed by 7 bases and the J gene end by 7 bases; junction bases not matched to a gene: 14. The chain's CDR3 is CASTPASGVTNEQYF. The CDR3 nucleotides read TGTGCCAGCACCCCCGCTAGCGGGGTCACCAATGAGCAGTACTTC.

The chain combines TRBV12-3 or TRBV12-4 with TRBJ2-1; a weak D match, TRBD2 (7 bases). The CDR3 sequence is 15 residues long. The germline V and J ends were trimmed by 3 bases and 7 bases, with 16 bases remaining between them. Here the CDR3 reads CASSFRGGASNEQFF. The CDR3, as DNA: TGTGCCAGCAGTTTTAGGGGGGGCGCTTCGAATGAGCAGTTCTTC.

The chain uses TRBV4-1 and TRBJ1-6, with TRBD1 matching 10 bases. The CDR3 is made up of 18 amino acids. CDR1 is MGHRA and CDR2 is YSYEKL in the germline V gene. The V and J ends lost 2 bases and 7 bases, in that order; junction bases with no gene match: 11. CDR3 protein: CASSQLRQGAMGNSPLHF. Written as DNA, the CDR3 is TGCGCCAGCAGCCAACTTCGACAGGGGGCTATGGGGAATTCACCCCTCCACTTT.

The J gene is TRBJ2-1, the V gene TRBV25-1, with TRBD1 identical over 8 bases. The junction had 4 bases not matched to a gene; V was cut back by 2 bases and J by 10 bases. There are 13 residues in the CDR3. Looked up from germline, CDR1 is MGHDK and CDR2 is SYGVNS. CDR3 DNA: TGTGCCAGCAGTGAACAGGGGGCAAGGGAGCAGTTCTTC. This gives the protein CASSEQGAREQFF.

Comment on this clonotype: Just one base apart from a much larger clone, this may be a read error. This rearrangement joins TRBV20-1 to TRBJ2-3, with D perhaps TRBD1 or TRBD2 (5 bases each). The CDR3 is made up of 11 amino acids. CDR1 and CDR2 from the germline V gene are DFQATT and SNEGSKA (reference sequence). CDR3 protein: CSAQRGDTRYF. The CDR3 nucleotides are TGCAGTGCCCAGAGGGGAGATACGCGGTATTTT.

The chain is built from TRBV4-2 and TRBJ2-5, with 12 nucleotides matching TRBD2. Germline trimming cut 0 bases from V and 4 bases from J; bases unmatched to any gene: 3. The CDR3 consists of 16 residues. From germline, CDR1 is LGHNA and CDR2 YNFKEQ. The CDR3 DNA sequence: TGTGCCAGCAGCCAAGAACTAGCGGGGGGAGGAGAGACCCAGTACTTC. Translation gives CASSQELAGGGETQYF.

Comment on this clonotype: One junction end does not reproduce the germline sequence, and a read error may be involved. The rearrangement joins TRBV28 to TRBJ1-2, with TRBD1 as a possible D gene (5 bases). This CDR3 has 14 residues. CDR1 is MDHEN, CDR2 SYDVKM, per germline. DNA of the CDR3: TGTGCTAGCAGTATCCAAGTCAGGGATCCTGGCTACACCTTC. This sequence encodes CASSIQVRDPGYTF.

The genes are TRBV3-1 and TRBJ2-7; 14 nucleotides line up with TRBD2. Germline CDR1 reads LGHDT; CDR2 reads YNNKEL (reference sequence). Trimming cost V 4 bases and J 6 bases; bases outside gene matches: 8. This CDR3 is built from 16 residues. The chain's CDR3 is CASSRGRTSGRSEQYF. In DNA, the CDR3 is TGTGCCAGCAGCCGGGGACGGACTAGCGGGAGGTCCGAGCAGTACTTC.

The table lists this clonotype with a count of one. The V gene is TRBV5-1, the J gene TRBJ2-7; D uncertain. Deletions cut 0 bases from V and 4 bases from J, with 17 bases between. The CDR3 is 16 residues long. The germline V gene has CDR1 SGHRS and CDR2 YFSETQ. CDR3 sequence (DNA): TGCGCCAGCAGCTTGGCCCTCAGTCGGGCGAGTTACGAGCAGTACTTC. As protein: CASSLALSRASYEQYF.

A few counts support this clonotype. This chain uses TRBV20-1 with TRBJ2-3, with 9 bases aligning to TRBD2. V gave up 5 bases and J gave up 1 base; unmatched junction bases: 4. The germline V gene encodes CDR1 DFQATT and CDR2 SNEGSKA (reference sequence). The CDR3 covers 14 residues. This CDR3 is CSARSGSGTDTQYF. DNA for the CDR3: TGCAGTGCTCGTAGCGGGAGCGGCACAGATACGCAGTATTTT.

This clonotype was found a few times. V and J are TRBV7-2 and TRBJ2-3, with 9 bases matching TRBD2. The CDR3 is made up of 16 amino acids. The trim removed 4 bases at V and 13 bases at J, leaving 18 bases unmatched. Germline CDR1 and CDR2: SGHTA and FQGNSA. The CDR3 region is CASSSHSGTSSVQEYF. For the CDR3, the DNA is TGTGCCAGCAGCTCCCATTCCGGGACTAGCAGCGTTCAGGAGTATTTT.